One sample yielded the 14 T cell receptor beta chains listed below, sequenced in a study of T cell responses to AZD1222 COVID-19 vaccine (dated by TCRdb to the early 2020s). The library was made by the immunoSEQ multiplex PCR assay. Sourced from immuneACCESS, this table was stored by TCRdb with only in-frame sequences that have V and J called. A share of the clones is absent; for the studies checked, an unresolved V gene accounts for under half, and the remainder has no known explanation. Within this sample are 130,000 to 150,000 clones, with around 88% of them counted one time only. The ten top clones hold more than 13% of the sample. The intended sense of this specimen's time point label: baseline before first vaccination. The sample in question was peripheral blood, obtained on day 0 of AZD1222 vaccination. These receptors were obtained from an adult in good health.

The CDR3 sequence: CASSVTGATGELFF. The DNA of the CDR3 is TGCGCCAGCAGCGTCACAGGGGCCACCGGGGAGCTGTTTTTT. This chain joins TRBV5-1 and TRBJ2-2, with 7 bases matching TRBD1. Trimming took 4 bases from V and 4 from J; bases not matched to a gene: 4. CDR3 length equals 14 residues. CDR1 is SGHRS and CDR2 is YFSETQ in the germline V gene.

The chain has TRBV7-9 and TRBJ1-4; TRBD1 might be the D (5 bases). V was cut by 5 bases and J by 0 bases, with 13 bases left in between. Germline CDR1 is SEHNR and CDR2 is FQNEAQ (reference sequence). This CDR3 has 16 residues. The CDR3 DNA reads as TGTGCCAGCAGCCTGGGGCAGGAGTCAACTAATGAAAAACTGTTTTTT. It is translated as CASSLGQESTNEKLFF.

V gene TRBV5-1 combines with J gene TRBJ1-1; tentative D call: TRBD1 (5 bases). The V end lost 2 bases, the J end lost 3 bases, and 11 bases lay between the germline ends. Germline lookup yields CDR1 SGHRS and CDR2 YFSETQ. The CDR3 runs to 14 residues. CDR3 region: CASSFTGTDTEAFF. Written as DNA, the CDR3 is TGCGCCAGCAGCTTTACGGGGACGGACACTGAAGCTTTCTTT. The full variable domain, its missing parts supplied by reference TRBV5-1 and TRBJ1-1, is KAGVTQTPRYLIKTRGQQVTLSCSPISGHRSVSWYQQTPGQGLQFLFEYFSETQRNKGNFPGRFSGRQFSNSRSEMNVSTLELGDSALYLCASSFTGTDTEAFFGQGTRLTVV.

J is TRBJ2-5 and V is TRBV9; TRBD2 agrees at 14 bases. The CDR3 is 16 residues long. After removal of 4 bases from V and 2 bases from J, the junction contained 4 bases not matched to a gene. Germline loops: CDR1 SGDLS, CDR2 YYNGEE. The CDR3 sequence is CASSPRTSGGQETQYF. CDR3 DNA: TGTGCCAGCAGCCCCCGGACTAGCGGGGGGCAAGAGACCCAGTACTTC. The full variable domain, with the rest looked up from reference TRBV9 and TRBJ2-5, is DSGVTQTPKHLITATGQRVTLRCSPRSGDLSVYWYQQSLDQGLQFLIQYYNGEERAKGNILERFSAQQFPDLHSELNLSSLELGDSALYFCASSPRTSGGQETQYFGPGTRLLVL.

V is TRBV6-4 and J is TRBJ1-5; TRBD1 aligns across 7 bases. V lost 0 bases and J lost 0; bases outside the gene matches: 8. CDR1 MRHNA and CDR2 SNTAGT come from the germline V gene. This CDR3 contains 18 residues. CDR3 amino acids: CASSDSRGRQFSNQPQHF. The CDR3 DNA sequence: TGTGCCAGCAGTGACTCGAGGGGGCGCCAGTTTAGCAATCAGCCCCAGCATTTT.

V is TRBV3-1 (or the pseudogene TRBV3-2) and J is TRBJ1-4; D unclear. Trimming cost V 1 base and J 12 bases, with 9 bases left between them. Germline CDR1 is LGHDT and CDR2 is YNNKEL (reference sequence). The CDR3 covers 12 residues. CDR3 region: CASSQGTNELFF. The CDR3 coding sequence is TGTGCCAGCAGCCAAGGAACAAACGAACTGTTTTTT.

V gene TRBV6-5 combines with J gene TRBJ2-2; no firm D call. The V gene's germline CDR1 is MNHEY and CDR2 SVGAGI. This CDR3 comprises 11 residues. V lost 10 bases to trimming and J lost 4 bases, with 7 bases between them. The CDR3 sequence is CATRITGELFF. The CDR3, as DNA: TGTGCCACCAGAATCACCGGGGAGCTGTTTTTT.

The CDR3 spells CASSKGEGYNSPLHF. CDR3 bases: TGTGCCAGCAGCAAGGGGGAGGGCTATAATTCACCCCTCCACTTT. The chain employs TRBV7-6 and TRBJ1-6; D perhaps matches TRBD1 (6 bases). This CDR3 contains 15 residues. Germline V gene data show CDR1 as SGHVS and CDR2 as FNYEAQ. V was pared by 5 bases and J by 3 bases, with 11 bases between.

The J gene is TRBJ1-2, the V gene TRBV5-4, with D possibly matching TRBD1 (6 bases). CDR3 length: 12 amino acids. Germline V gene sequence: CDR1 SGHNT, CDR2 YYREEE (reference sequence). Trimming took 7 bases from V and 5 from J, leaving 12 bases between them. CDR3 residues: CASGTDSYGYTF. CDR3 bases: TGTGCCAGCGGCACGGACAGTTATGGCTACACCTTC.

The chain employs TRBV5-6 and TRBJ1-6; 8 bases are a match to TRBD1. V trimming: 4 bases; J trimming: 7 bases; junction bases outside the gene matches: 10. The CDR3 has 16 amino acids. Germline CDR1 reads SGHDT; CDR2 reads YYEEEE. The CDR3 sequence: CASSKTTTGENSPLHF. The CDR3, as DNA: TGTGCCAGCAGCAAAACCACGACAGGGGAGAATTCACCCCTCCACTTT.

The V call is TRBV7-2, the J call TRBJ1-3; D is uncertain. V was shortened by 1 base and J by 4 bases, with 8 bases between the two germline ends. The CDR3 runs 14 residues. Germline assignment: CDR1 SGHTA and CDR2 FQGNSA. In nucleotides, the CDR3 is TGTGCCAGCAGCTTAGTGGACCGGGGAAACACCATATATTTT. It yields the protein CASSLVDRGNTIYF.

The V and J genes are TRBV5-1 and TRBJ2-7; no clear D gene. V was clipped by 7 bases and J by 7 bases, with 21 bases between them. Germline values: CDR1 SGHRS, CDR2 YFSETQ. The CDR3 has 14 residues. The CDR3 DNA sequence: TGCGCCAGCTCCAGCCTACAAGGAATTGGTGAGCAGTACTTC. As protein: CASSSLQGIGEQYF.

This chain links TRBV2 with TRBJ1-4; D is ambiguous. The germline V and J ends were trimmed by 7 bases and 7 bases, with 10 bases remaining between them. Germline CDR1 is SNHLY and CDR2 is FYNNEI. CDR3 length: 12 amino acids. CDR3 sequence (DNA): TGTGCCAGCAAGGCAGGCGGTGAAAAACTGTTTTTT. Encoded protein: CASKAGGEKLFF.

This rearrangement joins TRBV9 to TRBJ1-5; D ambiguous. Germline V gives CDR1 SGDLS, CDR2 YYNGEE. The CDR3 is 15 amino acids. V lost 3 bases to trimming and J lost 3 bases, with 13 bases between them. CDR3 DNA: TGTGCCAGCAGCGGGGAAGGACGGCCCAATCAGCCCCAGCATTTT. Translated, it gives CASSGEGRPNQPQHF. Drawing the rest from reference TRBV9 and TRBJ1-5, the complete variable domain is DSGVTQTPKHLITATGQRVTLRCSPRSGDLSVYWYQQSLDQGLQFLIQYYNGEERAKGNILERFSAQQFPDLHSELNLSSLELGDSALYFCASSGEGRPNQPQHFGDGTRLSIL.